This T cell receptor (beta chain) was sequenced for a study of technical replicates of blood from a few donors. Assay used: immunoSEQ multiplex PCR; TCRdb lists only in-frame clones, some missing. Of 65,000 to 80,000 clones in the sample, almost 99% were seen once. Looked up from germline, CDR1 is MNHEY and CDR2 is SVGAGI. The CDR3 loop spans 13 amino acids. The J segment lost 2 bases and the V segment lost 10 bases, leaving 8 bases of the junction unmatched. This clone was counted a single time. The sequence derives from a human donor in good health. This rearrangement joins TRBV6-5 to TRBJ2-7; 7 bases agree with TRBD2. The source material was T cells isolated from PBMCs. The CDR3 DNA is TGTGCCACCCATGACGGGACTACCTACGAGCAGTACTTC. The encoded protein is CATHDGTTYEQYF.